This record concerns one T cell receptor (beta chain) sequence. The antigen is undetermined. The study ran its PCR with 60 Vbeta and 13 Jbeta primers. Original processing methods: A later analysis counted 80 million or so unique TCR beta chains, around 10 million shared. Clones were sequenced by immunoSEQ multiplex PCR, and TCRdb holds only the in-frame ones, with some missing. That table is the source of V, J and clone size, and D and trimming were worked out from the DNA. The data contain about 170,000 clones, about 76% of them singletons. Healthy bone marrow donors formed the donor group. The sample originates from a study of cytomegalovirus exposure and HLA in healthy donors. Study observations and caveats: An assumption of roughly uniform sequencing depth across donors underlay the presence/absence analyses.

The sequencing input was PBMCs. The clonotype comes from a woman under 30 in good health and CMV-seropositive.

Written as DNA, the CDR3 is TGTGCCAGCACGACTAGCCCCGGTGGTCAGCAGTTCTTC. Protein: CASTTSPGGQQFF. V usage is TRBV7-9 and J usage is TRBJ2-1; the match to TRBD2 covers 7 bases. Germline V gene lookup returns CDR1 SEHNR and CDR2 FQNEAQ (reference sequence). After removal of 7 bases from V and 11 bases from J, the junction contained 11 bases not matched to a gene. This CDR3 comprises 13 residues.